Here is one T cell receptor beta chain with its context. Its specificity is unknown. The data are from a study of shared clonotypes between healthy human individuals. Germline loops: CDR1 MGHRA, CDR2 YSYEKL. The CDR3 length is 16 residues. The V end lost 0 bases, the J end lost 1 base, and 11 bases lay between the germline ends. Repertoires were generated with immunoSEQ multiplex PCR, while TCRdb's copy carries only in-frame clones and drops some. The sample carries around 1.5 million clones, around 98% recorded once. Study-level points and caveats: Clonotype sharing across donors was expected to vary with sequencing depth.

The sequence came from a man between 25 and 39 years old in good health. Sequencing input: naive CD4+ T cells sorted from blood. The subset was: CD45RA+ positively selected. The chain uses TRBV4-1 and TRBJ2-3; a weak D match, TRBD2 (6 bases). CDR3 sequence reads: CASSQERGLGTDTQYF. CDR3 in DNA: TGCGCCAGCAGCCAAGAGCGGGGCCTGGGCACAGATACGCAGTATTTT.